These 23 T cell receptor beta chains were all obtained from the same sample, sequenced in a study of T cell clonality in common variable immunodeficiency. Clones were read by immunoSEQ multiplex PCR, and TCRdb kept only the in-frame ones, dropping some. This sample has about 35,000 clones, each found more than once. Sequences were obtained from peripheral blood mononuclear cells. These TCRs come from a person aged 18 to 70 in good health.

This clone was seen a few times. With the read ending 3 residues before the CDR3 end, the germline J gene is used to fill in that end. The chain joins TRBV5-1 to TRBJ2-1, with D tentatively TRBD2 (5 bases). Germline assignment: CDR1 SGHRS and CDR2 YFSETQ. V lost 6 bases to trimming and J lost 2 bases, with 15 bases between them. There are 15 residues in the CDR3. The CDR3 DNA, read in part, is TGCGCCAGCACATCGATGAGCGGTGCCTACAATGAG. It specifies CASTSMSGAYNE. The entire CDR3 protein reads CASTSMSGAYNEQFF.

Many counts were recorded for this clone. The read ends 3 residues shy of where the CDR3 ends; the end is completed using the germline J gene. The chain has TRBV6-9 and TRBJ1-5; 7 bases align to TRBD1. The CDR3 contains 18 residues. The germline CDR1 and CDR2 sequences are MNHGY and SVAAGI. Trimming at V came to 2 bases and at J to 6 bases, leaving 16 bases not matched to a gene. The DNA read from the CDR3 is TGTGCCAGCAGTTATAAGGGAGAAGGGACAGCTAAGAGTCAGCCC. Protein product: CASSYKGEGTAKSQP. The CDR3 in its entirety is CASSYKGEGTAKSQPQHF.

This clone appeared a few times. With the read ending 3 residues before the CDR3 end, the germline J gene is used to fill in that end. The V gene is TRBV6-4, the J gene TRBJ2-2; a possible D gene is TRBD1 (6 bases). The CDR3 sequence is 15 residues long. The V gene's germline CDR1 is MRHNA and CDR2 SNTAGT. The CDR3: CASSDTGSGANVLFF. The covered CDR3 bases are TGTGCCAGCAGTGATACAGGGTCTGGGGCCAACGTG.

This clone was seen more than once but under ten times. The read ends 3 residues early relative to the CDR3; the germline J gene fills the gap. The chain is built from TRBV19 and TRBJ1-4; possibly TRBD1 for D (5 bases). The CDR3 loop spans 16 amino acids. V was trimmed by 4 bases and J by 7 bases, leaving 19 bases between them. Germline-derived CDR1 and CDR2 are LNHDA and SQIVND (reference sequence). The CDR3 is CASSTPGGAFSEKLFF. Incomplete CDR3 DNA: TGTGCCAGTAGTACTCCTGGCGGGGCCTTTTCTGAAAAA.

In the case of this clone: The CDR3 goes on 3 residues after the read ends, and that part is filled in from the germline J gene. The J gene is TRBJ2-5, the V gene TRBV10-2; 8 nucleotides line up with TRBD2. This CDR3 comprises 13 residues. Trimming at V came to 4 bases and at J to 4 bases, leaving 2 bases not matched to a gene. Germline V gives CDR1 WSHSY, CDR2 SAAADI. The DNA read from the CDR3 is TGCGCCAGCAGTGTCCTAGCGGGAGAGACC. Its translation is CASSVLAGET. The whole CDR3 reads CASSVLAGETQYF.

In this sample, this clone turned up many times. Coverage ceases 3 residues before the CDR3 finishes, and the germline J gene fills in the end. The chain has TRBV6-1 and TRBJ2-3; 9 nucleotides match TRBD1. CDR3 length equals 15 residues. Germline V gene lookup returns CDR1 MNHNS and CDR2 SASEGT. Germline trimming cut 3 bases from V and 5 bases from J; bases unmatched to any gene: 6. The chain's CDR3 is CASSEHDRGIDTQYF. The covered CDR3 bases are TGTGCCAGCAGTGAGCACGACAGGGGGATAGATACG.

This clone was recorded many times. The missing CDR3 end, 3 residues past where the read stops, is filled in from the germline J gene. The rearrangement links TRBV6-1 to TRBJ2-3; no clear D. Germline CDR1 reads MNHNS; CDR2 reads SASEGT. Trimming removed 3 bases from V and 3 bases from J, with 10 bases in between. The CDR3 length is 14 residues. The chain's CDR3 is CASSDRSETDTQYF. The CDR3 bases that were read are TGTGCCAGCAGTGACAGGTCGGAAACAGATACG.

Many counts were recorded for this clone. The read comes to an end 3 residues before the CDR3 does, leaving the germline J gene to fill in the end. The chain employs TRBV29-1 and TRBJ2-1; 9 bases align to TRBD2. There are 14 residues in the CDR3. The V gene's germline CDR1 is SQVTM and CDR2 ANQGSEA. J gave up 7 bases and V 7 bases, and 11 bases lay outside the gene matches. CDR3 in amino acids: CSAAGGQGKNEQFF. CDR3 DNA (partial): TGCAGCGCCGCGGGAGGGCAAGGAAAAAATGAG.

This clone was counted many times. The read comes to an end 3 residues before the CDR3 does, leaving the germline J gene to fill in the end. The chain links TRBV20-1 to TRBJ1-6; TRBD1 matches at 9 bases. After removal of 3 bases from V and 10 bases from J, the junction contained 7 bases not matched to a gene. Germline V gene data show CDR1 as DFQATT and CDR2 as SNEGSKA (reference sequence). CDR3 length equals 14 residues. The CDR3 region is CSARAGTGPSPLHF. The sequenced CDR3 bases are TGCAGTGCTAGGGCCGGGACAGGGCCCTCACCC.

This clone was recorded at least ten times. The missing CDR3 end, 3 residues past where the read stops, is filled in from the germline J gene. The chain recombines TRBV19 with TRBJ2-5, with D perhaps TRBD1 (6 bases). Germline CDR1 is LNHDA and CDR2 is SQIVND (reference sequence). The ends were cut back, 5 bases at V and 4 bases at J, with 11 bases in the middle. CDR3 length: 13 residues. Partial CDR3 DNA: TGTGCCAGTAGTTCACAGGGTGGAGAGACC. It translates to CASSSQGGET. The whole CDR3 sequence reads CASSSQGGETQYF.

This clone showed up many times. Read coverage stops 3 residues before the CDR3 terminus; the germline J gene supplies the remainder. This rearrangement joins TRBV5-1 to TRBJ2-5; perhaps TRBD1 as D (6 bases). Trimming took off 0 bases at V and 4 bases at J, with 10 bases between the two ends. The CDR3 has 14 residues. The germline V gene has CDR1 SGHRS and CDR2 YFSETQ. This chain's CDR3 is CASSLGGGRETQYF. The part of the CDR3 DNA that was read is TGCGCCAGCAGCTTGGGTGGGGGCCGAGAGACC.

The table lists this clone with many counts. The read is 3 residues too short to cover the CDR3 end, so that end is filled in from the germline J gene. The V and J genes are TRBV20-1 and TRBJ1-4, with TRBD1 identical over 9 bases. Unmatched junction bases numbered 10, after V lost 6 bases and J lost 8 bases. This CDR3 spans 14 amino acids. Germline CDR1 reads DFQATT; CDR2 reads SNEGSKA (reference sequence). CDR3 DNA (partial): TGCAGTGCCCCCACTGGGACAGGGCAGGAAAAA. It specifies CSAPTGTGQEK. The whole CDR3 protein is CSAPTGTGQEKLFF.

This clone was detected many times. The read ends 3 residues shy of where the CDR3 ends; the end is completed using the germline J gene. J is TRBJ2-1 and V is TRBV2; 9 bases fit TRBD2. Per the germline V gene, CDR1 is SNHLY and CDR2 is FYNNEI. The CDR3 runs to 16 residues. The V gene end was trimmed by 5 bases and the J gene end by 4 bases; junction bases not matched to a gene: 9. The CDR3 loop is CASSPVAGDGYNEQFF. The sequenced CDR3 bases are TGTGCCAGCAGTCCGGTAGCGGGGGACGGGTACAATGAG. The whole variable domain, remainder taken from reference TRBV2 and TRBJ2-1, is EPEVTQTPSHQVTQMGQEVILRCVPISNHLYFYWYRQILGQKVEFLVSFYNNEISEKSEIFDDQFSVERPDGSNFTLKIRSTKLEDSAMYFCASSPVAGDGYNEQFFGPGTRLTVL.

This clone was seen repeatedly, ten times or more. The missing CDR3 end, 3 residues past where the read stops, is filled in from the germline J gene. The chain carries TRBV6-4 and TRBJ2-1; 8 bases match TRBD2. J lost 6 bases, V lost 0 bases, and 4 bases had no gene match. Germline loops: CDR1 MRHNA, CDR2 SNTAGT. This CDR3 has 15 residues. The CDR3 here is CASSDSQRESNEQFF. Incomplete CDR3 DNA: TGTGCCAGCAGTGACTCCCAGCGGGAGAGCAATGAG.

In its sample, this clone was seen many times. The sequence runs out 3 residues before the end of the CDR3; the remainder is reconstructed from the germline J gene. This rearrangement joins TRBV18 to TRBJ2-3, with a weak D call TRBD2 (6 bases). CDR3 length equals 13 residues. Germline V gene data show CDR1 as KGHSH and CDR2 as LQKENI. With 6 bases removed from V and 0 bases from J, the gap between germline ends came to 7 bases. The sequenced part of the CDR3 DNA is TGTGCCAGCTCGGGGACTAGCACAGATACG. It translates to CASSGTSTDT. The whole CDR3 sequence is CASSGTSTDTQYF. The full variable domain, completed using reference TRBV18 and TRBJ2-3, is NAGVMQNPRHLVRRRGQEARLRCSPMKGHSHVYWYRQLPEEGLKFMVYLQKENIIDESGMPKERFSAEFPKEGPSILRIQQVVRGDSAAYFCASSGTSTDTQYFGPGTRLTVL.

In this sample, this clone turned up many times. Read data end 3 residues before the CDR3 end; the end is taken from the germline J gene. V usage is TRBV12-3 or TRBV12-4 and J usage is TRBJ2-5; a possible D gene is TRBD2 (6 bases). There are 13 residues in the CDR3. V was trimmed by 2 bases and J by 5 bases, leaving 9 bases between them. Incomplete CDR3 DNA: TGTGCCAGCAGTTTATCTGGGGGGGAGACC. Its translation is CASSLSGGET. The CDR3 as a whole reads CASSLSGGETQYF.

This clone was counted ten times or more. The CDR3 end falls 3 residues outside the read, so it is completed with the germline J gene. The chain uses TRBV4-2 and TRBJ1-1; the match to TRBD1 covers 8 bases. CDR1 and CDR2 from the germline V gene are LGHNA and YNFKEQ. Germline trimming cut 3 bases from V and 4 bases from J; bases unmatched to any gene: 10. This CDR3 is 16 amino acids long. The CDR3 bases that were read are TGTGCCAGCAGCCAGCCTGGACAGGGAATAATCACTGAA. It yields the protein CASSQPGQGIITE. The full CDR3 reads CASSQPGQGIITEAFF.

This clone was detected ten times or more. The CDR3 sequence is CASREQVSGANVLTF. The part of the CDR3 DNA that was read is TGTGCCAGCAGGGAACAGGTCTCTGGGGCCAACGTC. The chain employs TRBV7-2 and TRBJ2-6, with D possibly being TRBD1 (5 bases). The CDR3 extends 3 residues past the end of the read, so its final part is completed from the germline J gene. There are 15 residues in the CDR3. V lost 6 bases and J lost 0, with 9 bases in between. Per germline, CDR1 SGHTA and CDR2 FQGNSA.

This clone has at least ten counts. The sequenced fragment ends 3 residues before the CDR3 boundary, so the rest is inferred from the germline J gene. The V and J genes are TRBV5-8 and TRBJ2-2; 8 bases align to TRBD1. The CDR3 extends over 13 amino acids. V was clipped by 8 bases and J by 4 bases; unmatched bases: 4. CDR1 is SGHTS and CDR2 is YDEGEE in the germline V gene. Partial CDR3 DNA: TGTGCCAGTGGGACAGGAAGCACCGGGGAG. Its translation: CASGTGSTGE. The complete CDR3 reads CASGTGSTGELFF.

This clone was found many times. The read is 3 residues too short to cover the CDR3 end, so that end is filled in from the germline J gene. This chain links TRBV30 with TRBJ2-3, with 14 positions matching TRBD2. CDR1 GTSNPN and CDR2 SVGIG come from the germline V gene (reference sequence). The ends lost 5 bases at V and 3 bases at J; junction bases unmatched: 7. The CDR3 length is 16 residues. CDR3 DNA, as far as it was read: TGTGCCTGGGCTAAAAGACTAGCGGGAGGGACAGATACG. Protein: CAWAKRLAGGTDT. The complete CDR3 protein is CAWAKRLAGGTDTQYF.

The sample holds many counts of this clone. The CDR3 is cut off 3 residues early in the read; its end comes from the germline J gene. The chain has TRBV20-1 and TRBJ2-7; D remains ambiguous. Trimming shortened V by 5 bases and J by 4 bases, and 18 bases separated the two germline ends. The CDR3 length is 14 residues. CDR1 and CDR2 from the germline V gene are DFQATT and SNEGSKA (reference sequence). CDR3 DNA, as far as it was read: TGCAGTGCTCCAGTCAGTGGCTCCCTTTACGAG. Amino acid sequence: CSAPVSGSLYE. The entire CDR3 protein is CSAPVSGSLYEQYF.

About this clone itself: At one boundary the junction diverges from the germline segment, which might be a read error. Sequencing ends 3 residues short of the CDR3 end; the germline J gene provides the rest. The chain is built from TRBV6-4 and TRBJ2-1, with 10 bases that match TRBD1. The CDR3 runs 15 residues. Germline V gene lookup returns CDR1 MRHNA and CDR2 SNTAGT. The CDR3 is CGSGAGTGDYNEQFF. The part of the CDR3 DNA that was read is TGTGGCAGCGGTGCCGGGACAGGGGATTACAATGAG.

This clone was detected ten times or more. The read falls 3 residues short of the CDR3 end, and the missing part is taken from the germline J gene. The J gene is TRBJ2-3, the V gene TRBV2; tentative D call: TRBD2 (6 bases). CDR1 and CDR2 from the germline V gene are SNHLY and FYNNEI. This CDR3 has 12 residues. The DNA read from the CDR3 is TGTGCCAGCAGGGAACTTGGGGGGACG. This translates into CASRELGGT. The CDR3 reads in full as CASRELGGTQYF.